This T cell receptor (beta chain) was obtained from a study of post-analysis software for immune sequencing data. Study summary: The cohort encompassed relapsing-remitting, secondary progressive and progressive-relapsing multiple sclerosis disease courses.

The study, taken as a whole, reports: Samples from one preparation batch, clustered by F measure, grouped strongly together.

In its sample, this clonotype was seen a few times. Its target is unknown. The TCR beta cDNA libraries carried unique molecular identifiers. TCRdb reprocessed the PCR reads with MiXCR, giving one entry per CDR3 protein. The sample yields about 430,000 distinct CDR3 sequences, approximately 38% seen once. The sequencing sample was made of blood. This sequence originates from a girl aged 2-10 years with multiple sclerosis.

CDR3 sequence reads: CASSQAGDQSAYGYTF. The CDR3 region has the DNA TGTGCCAGCAGCCAAGCAGGGGACCAAAGCGCTTATGGCTACACCTTC. V gene TRBV4-2 combines with J gene TRBJ1-2, with D perhaps TRBD1 (6 bases). Trimming took off 1 base at V and 5 bases at J, with 17 bases between the two ends. The length of the CDR3 is 16 residues. The germline gives CDR1 LGHNA, CDR2 YNFKEQ.